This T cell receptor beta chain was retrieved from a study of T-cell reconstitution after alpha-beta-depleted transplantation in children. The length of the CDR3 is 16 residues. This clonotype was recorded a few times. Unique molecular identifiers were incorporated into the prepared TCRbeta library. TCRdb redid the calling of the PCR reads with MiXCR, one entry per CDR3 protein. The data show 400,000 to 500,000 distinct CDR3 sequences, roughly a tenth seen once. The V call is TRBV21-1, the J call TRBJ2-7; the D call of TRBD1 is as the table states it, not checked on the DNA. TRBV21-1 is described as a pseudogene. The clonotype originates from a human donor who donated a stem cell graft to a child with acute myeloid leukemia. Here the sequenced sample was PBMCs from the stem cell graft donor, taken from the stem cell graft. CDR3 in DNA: TGTGCCAGCAGCAAAATGGGGCGGGAGGAGCTCGGCGAGCAGTACTTC. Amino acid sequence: CASSKMGREELGEQYF.